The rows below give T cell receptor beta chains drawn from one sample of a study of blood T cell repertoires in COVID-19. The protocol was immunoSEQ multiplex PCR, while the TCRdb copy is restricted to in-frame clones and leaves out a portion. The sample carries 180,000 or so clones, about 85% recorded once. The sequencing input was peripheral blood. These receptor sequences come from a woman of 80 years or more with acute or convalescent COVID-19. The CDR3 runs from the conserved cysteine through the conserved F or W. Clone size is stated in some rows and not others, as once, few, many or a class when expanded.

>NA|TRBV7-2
CASSSVGQYQETQYF
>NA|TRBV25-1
CASSVGTALYGYTF
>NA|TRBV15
CATSRARGETQYF
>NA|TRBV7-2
CASSPLGGTGGPYEQYF
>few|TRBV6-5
CASSYFLPNTGELFF
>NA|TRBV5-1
CASSLDLGLRTDTQYF
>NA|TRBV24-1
CATSDRDDTEAFF
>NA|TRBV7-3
CASSPLSSYNEQFF
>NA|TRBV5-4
CASRSRGSSYNEQFF
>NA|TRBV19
CASSASVNTEAFF
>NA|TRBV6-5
CASRGGSSYNEQFF
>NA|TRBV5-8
CASSLRRMGNSPLHF
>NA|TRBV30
CAWSMGNTGELFF
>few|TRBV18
CASSPGIGGSSGNTIYF
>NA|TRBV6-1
CASSEAGTGRTPLHF